These 18 T cell receptor beta chains came from one sample sequenced in a study of cytomegalovirus exposure and HLA in healthy donors. The method was immunoSEQ multiplex PCR; TCRdb's version includes in-frame clones alone and lacks a portion of them. In the table there are roughly 200,000 clones, around 86% of which are singletons. Sequencing was performed on PBMCs. These receptors all come from a young man in good health and CMV-seropositive.

The rearrangement uses TRBV7-9 and TRBJ1-5; 9 bases match TRBD1. The CDR3 loop spans 16 amino acids. J was trimmed by 4 bases and V by 5 bases; bases with no gene match: 9. The germline CDR1 and CDR2 sequences are SEHNR and FQNEAQ (reference sequence). CDR3 DNA: TGTGCCAGCAGCCTAGGGACAGGGACGGGTAATCAGCCCCAGCATTTT. Its protein is CASSLGTGTGNQPQHF.

This clone was counted a few times. This chain links TRBV5-1 with TRBJ2-2, with D perhaps matching TRBD2 (6 bases). CDR3 length: 14 residues. V shed 3 bases and J shed 2 bases, with 8 bases lying between them. Per germline, CDR1 SGHRS and CDR2 YFSETQ. The CDR3 region is CASSSGTNTGELFF. CDR3 nucleotide sequence: TGCGCCAGCAGCTCCGGGACTAACACCGGGGAGCTGTTTTTT.

This rearrangement joins TRBV4-3 to TRBJ2-5; 10 bases align to TRBD2. This CDR3 has 16 amino acids. Germline V gene lookup returns CDR1 LGHNA and CDR2 YSLEER. The V gene end was trimmed by 1 base and the J gene end by 11 bases; junction bases not matched to a gene: 13. In DNA, the CDR3 is TGCGCCAGCAGCCAAGCGGGAAGCGGGGGGGCAGGGGAGCAGTACTTC. Its protein is CASSQAGSGGAGEQYF.

The table lists this clone with a few counts. The chain employs TRBV7-9 and TRBJ1-2; weak D call: TRBD1 (5 bases). The CDR3 has 12 amino acids. Germline CDR1 SEHNR, CDR2 FQNEAQ (reference sequence). The germline V and J ends were trimmed by 2 bases and 14 bases, with 15 bases remaining between them. In DNA, the CDR3 is TGTGCCAGCAGCTTAAGTGCAGGGCCCGTTACCTTC. It specifies CASSLSAGPVTF. The variable domain in full, with the rest retrieved from reference TRBV7-9 and TRBJ1-2, is DTGVSQNPRHKITKRGQNVTFRCDPISEHNRLYWYRQTLGQGPEFLTYFQNEAQLEKSRLLSDRFSAERPKGSFSTLEIQRTEQGDSAMYLCASSLSAGPVTFGSGTRLTVV.

This chain connects TRBV9 to TRBJ1-1; D unresolved. Germline CDR1 reads SGDLS; CDR2 reads YYNGEE. With 6 bases removed from V and 5 bases from J, the gap between germline ends came to 11 bases. The CDR3 contains 12 residues. The CDR3 nucleotides read TGTGCCAGCACCCAGATTGAAACTGAAGCTTTCTTT. It yields the protein CASTQIETEAFF.

The chain uses TRBV28 and TRBJ2-3; 8 nucleotides align to TRBD2. The CDR3 loop spans 16 amino acids. V lost 6 bases to trimming and J lost 0 bases; unmatched junction nucleotides: 8. Germline V gives CDR1 MDHEN, CDR2 SYDVKM. The DNA of the CDR3 is TGTGCCAGCAGACTAACTAGCGGACACAGCACAGATACGCAGTATTTT. This gives the protein CASRLTSGHSTDTQYF.

This clone was recorded a few times. CDR3: CASSPGRTNAYEQYF. The CDR3 DNA reads TGTGCCAGCAGCCCGGGACGGACCAATGCCTACGAGCAGTACTTC. The chain joins TRBV4-2 to TRBJ2-7; D tentatively reads TRBD1 or TRBD2 (5 bases each). Trimming cost V 4 bases and J 2 bases, with 15 bases left between them. The CDR3 sequence is 15 residues long. Germline V CDR1 and CDR2: LGHNA, YNFKEQ.

The chain recombines TRBV11-2 with TRBJ1-4; D not certain. V was shortened by 5 bases and J by 0 bases, with 10 bases between the two germline ends. The length of the CDR3 is 15 residues. Germline V lookup: CDR1 SGHAT, CDR2 FQNNGV. DNA for the CDR3: TGTGCCAGCAGCCTGTCCGTCGCAACTAATGAAAAACTGTTTTTT. This encodes CASSLSVATNEKLFF.

J is TRBJ1-5 and V is TRBV6-5; unclear D gene. Germline V lookup: CDR1 MNHEY, CDR2 SVGAGI. CDR3 size: 12 residues. Trimming cost V 5 bases and J 4 bases, with 6 bases left between them. CDR3 amino acids: CASSHPNQPQHF. The CDR3 DNA reads as TGTGCCAGCAGTCACCCGAATCAGCCCCAGCATTTT.

This sequence joins TRBV2 and TRBJ1-3; D perhaps matches TRBD1 (5 bases). V dropped 7 bases and J dropped 2 bases, with 12 bases sitting between them. This CDR3 spans 14 amino acids. The germline CDR1 and CDR2 sequences are SNHLY and FYNNEI. The CDR3 bases are TGTGCCAGCATCCTGACAGATGCTGGAAACACCATATATTTT. It specifies CASILTDAGNTIYF.

The chain uses TRBV7-3 and TRBJ2-7, with a tentative D call TRBD2 (5 bases). The V gene lost 2 bases and the J gene lost 7 bases, with 9 bases spanning the gap. This CDR3 contains 12 residues. Germline assignment: CDR1 SGHTA and CDR2 FQGTGA. Written as DNA, the CDR3 is TGTGCCAGCAGCTTAGCGGGCTCTGAGCAGTACTTC. The encoded protein is CASSLAGSEQYF.

V and J are TRBV10-3 and TRBJ2-1; 7 nucleotides align to TRBD1. The trim removed 8 bases at V and 2 bases at J, leaving 9 bases unmatched. This CDR3 is built from 15 residues. Germline CDR1 ENHRY, CDR2 SYGVKD. CDR3 loop: CAIGAYQGAYNEQFF. Written as DNA, the CDR3 is TGTGCCATCGGGGCCTATCAGGGGGCCTACAATGAGCAGTTCTTC.

This clone showed up just once. This chain links TRBV10-3 with TRBJ2-7, with D perhaps TRBD1 (5 bases). The CDR3 has 15 amino acids. Germline V gene sequence: CDR1 ENHRY, CDR2 SYGVKD. Trimming removed 7 bases at V and 4 bases at J, with 20 bases between. The CDR3 is CAIMSNEGDSYEQYF. In DNA, the CDR3 is TGTGCCATCATGTCTAACGAAGGGGATTCTTACGAGCAGTACTTC.

This chain connects TRBV9 to TRBJ2-1, with 7 bases lining up with TRBD2. Trimming removed 4 bases from V and 0 bases from J; junction bases left unmatched: 4. CDR1 SGDLS and CDR2 YYNGEE come from the germline V gene. The CDR3 runs 15 residues. Here the CDR3 DNA reads TGTGCCAGCAGCACCAGCGGGGTCTCCTACAATGAGCAGTTCTTC. It encodes CASSTSGVSYNEQFF.

V gene TRBV28 combines with J gene TRBJ2-7; perhaps TRBD2 as D (6 bases). CDR3 length equals 15 residues. CDR1 is MDHEN, CDR2 SYDVKM, per germline. The V and J ends lost 5 bases and 0 bases respectively, with 14 bases between them. The CDR3 DNA follows: TGTGCCAGCAGTACCTTAGCGGAGAGCTCCTACGAGCAGTACTTC. Residues: CASSTLAESSYEQYF.

The chain employs TRBV19 and TRBJ2-5, with D tentatively TRBD1 (6 bases). Germline CDR1 reads LNHDA; CDR2 reads SQIVND (reference sequence). This CDR3 region has 14 residues. V was shortened by 5 bases and J by 3 bases, with 13 bases between the two germline ends. The CDR3 DNA reads TGTGCCAGTAGTCCGGCCGGGACAAAAGAGACCCAGTACTTC. As protein: CASSPAGTKETQYF.

This clone has only one observation. The chain carries TRBV5-8 and TRBJ1-1; D may be TRBD1 (5 bases). V was cut by 0 bases and J by 1 base, with 7 bases left in between. Germline-derived CDR1 and CDR2 are SGHTS and YDEGEE. The length of the CDR3 is 14 residues. CDR3 sequence reads: CASSLGGGNTEAFF. In nucleotides, the CDR3 is TGTGCCAGCAGCTTGGGGGGCGGGAACACTGAAGCTTTCTTT.

The V call is TRBV5-6, the J call TRBJ2-7; no firm D call. Trimming took 1 base from V and 2 from J, leaving 10 bases between them. This CDR3 region has 14 residues. Germline V gene lookup returns CDR1 SGHDT and CDR2 YYEEEE. The CDR3 DNA reads TGTGCCAGCAGCTTGTTAGCAGCCCCCTACGAGCAGTACTTC. Encoded protein: CASSLLAAPYEQYF.